This T cell receptor (beta chain) is from a study of CD8+ T cells in alopecia areata. Notes on the study in general: It was observed that many expanded lesional clones persisted in scalp and blood during tofacitinib. For patients receiving tofacitinib, scalp clonality and expanded CD8+ clones among the top 100 significantly decreased.

With regard to this clone: No antigen is known for it.

The CDR3 runs to 14 residues. The V end was cut by 4 bases, the J end by 3 bases, with 12 bases between. Germline V gene data show CDR1 as SNHLY and CDR2 as FYNNEI. Reverse transcription of extracted RNA yielded cDNA, which provided the sequencing template. Assay: immunoSEQ multiplex PCR; the TCRdb copy retains only in-frame clones and omits some. The sample includes fewer than 250,000 clones, less than 65% of them seen just once. The treatment denotes: oral pan-JAK inhibitor, 5-10 mg twice daily. From PBMCs, CD4+ and CD8+ T cells were sorted. The TCR was taken from a human donor with alopecia areata. The V and J genes are TRBV2 and TRBJ2-5; D is ambiguous. Sequenced here: CD4+ T cells sorted from blood, sampled at week 4, from a patient treated with tofacitinib. The CDR3 coding sequence is TGTGCCAGCAGTGCGGACGGCCTAAAAGAGACCCAGTACTTC. Translating it yields CASSADGLKETQYF.